The 18 T cell receptor beta chains given below trace back to one sample, sequenced in a study of beta chain features in type 1 diabetes. Every isolated RNA sample was fully reverse transcribed, so sequencing captured expressed TCRB transcripts. Using immunoSEQ multiplex PCR, the repertoire was profiled, and TCRdb retains in-frame clones only, with some absent. Among a few hundred thousand clones listed, roughly 11% were seen once. Sequenced: naive CD4+ T cells from blood. The source is a woman younger than 45 in good health.

The table lists this clone with a few counts. The chain combines TRBV5-1 with TRBJ2-2, with TRBD2 matching over 7 bases. V lost 2 bases to trimming and J lost 1 base; unmatched junction nucleotides: 2. The CDR3 sequence is 15 residues long. CDR1 and CDR2 (germline): SGHRS, YFSETQ. CDR3 sequence (DNA): TGCGCCAGCAGCTTAGCGGGATTGAACACCGGGGAGCTGTTTTTT. It encodes CASSLAGLNTGELFF.

J is TRBJ1-2 and V is TRBV6-5; TRBD1 matches at 9 bases. The CDR3 runs 14 residues. V lost 6 bases to trimming and J lost 5 bases; unmatched junction nucleotides: 7. Germline V gene lookup returns CDR1 MNHEY and CDR2 SVGAGI. This chain's CDR3 is CASRRGQGLYGYTF. Written as DNA, the CDR3 is TGTGCCAGCAGACGCGGACAGGGGCTTTATGGCTACACCTTC.

V is TRBV7-9 and J is TRBJ2-5, with 7 bases that match TRBD1. Germline trimming cut 6 bases from V and 5 bases from J; bases unmatched to any gene: 12. CDR3 length: 15 residues. The germline CDR1 and CDR2 sequences are SEHNR and FQNEAQ (reference sequence). In nucleotides, the CDR3 is TGTGCCAGCAGTCCGACAGGGTCTAGGTTGGAGACCCAGTACTTC. This sequence encodes CASSPTGSRLETQYF.

This rearrangement joins TRBV9 to TRBJ1-1; D may be TRBD1 (6 bases). The germline V gene has CDR1 SGDLS and CDR2 YYNGEE. Trimming took 1 base from V and 3 from J, leaving 7 bases between them. The CDR3 is made up of 13 amino acids. The CDR3 here is CASSVRTDTEAFF. The CDR3 DNA reads as TGTGCCAGCAGCGTAAGGACAGACACTGAAGCTTTCTTT.

In this sample, this clone turned up a few times. V and J are TRBV7-9 and TRBJ2-3; D may be TRBD2 (5 bases). V shed 7 bases and J shed 2 bases, with 19 bases lying between them. The CDR3 runs to 16 residues. The germline gives CDR1 SEHNR, CDR2 FQNEAQ (reference sequence). CDR3 sequence: CASTIPARRNTDTQYF. The CDR3, as DNA: TGTGCCAGCACCATCCCGGCAAGGAGGAACACAGATACGCAGTATTTT.

The gene calls are TRBV7-3 and TRBJ2-1; 8 bases match TRBD2. The CDR3 contains 13 residues. V lost 5 bases, J lost 9 bases, and 6 bases stayed unmatched. Germline values: CDR1 SGHTA, CDR2 FQGTGA. CDR3 protein: CASSPRAGGEQFF. CDR3 nucleotide sequence: TGTGCCAGCAGCCCACGGGCGGGAGGTGAGCAGTTCTTC.

V usage is TRBV7-2 and J usage is TRBJ2-7; possibly TRBD2 for D (6 bases). Germline CDR1 and CDR2: SGHTA and FQGNSA. The V gene lost 11 bases and the J gene lost 1 base, with 15 bases spanning the gap. This CDR3 is 13 amino acids long. The CDR3 reads CALRRGSSYEQYF. CDR3 nucleotide sequence: TGTGCCTTGCGGAGGGGAAGTTCCTACGAGCAGTACTTC.

The chain uses TRBV18 and TRBJ1-5; 8 bases line up with TRBD1. V shed 3 bases, J shed 0 bases, and the junction held 4 bases outside the gene matches. This CDR3 region has 16 residues. CDR1 and CDR2 from the germline V gene are KGHSH and LQKENI. CDR3 region: CASSPRGLGSNQPQHF. CDR3 sequence (DNA): TGTGCCAGCTCACCCAGGGGGCTCGGTAGCAATCAGCCCCAGCATTTT.

The chain recombines TRBV7-3 with TRBJ2-7; 9 nucleotides match TRBD2. This CDR3 comprises 15 residues. V was clipped by 2 bases and J by 3 bases; unmatched bases: 5. Germline CDR1 SGHTA, CDR2 FQGTGA. This chain's CDR3 is CASSLGASGNYEQYF. The CDR3 DNA reads as TGTGCCAGCAGCTTAGGGGCTAGCGGGAACTACGAGCAGTACTTC.

This clone has only a few counts. This sequence joins TRBV7-3 and TRBJ2-1; weak D call: TRBD2 (6 bases). Between the trimmed V and J ends, which lost 6 bases and 2 bases, there was a span of 14 bases. CDR1 SGHTA and CDR2 FQGTGA come from the germline V gene. This CDR3 has 15 residues. The CDR3 here is CASRLEEGPYNEQFF. As DNA, the CDR3 is TGTGCCAGCAGGCTTGAGGAGGGTCCCTACAATGAGCAGTTCTTC.

CDR3 residues: CASGASGRLYEQYF. In DNA form, the CDR3 reads TGTGCCAGCGGCGCTAGCGGGAGACTCTACGAGCAGTACTTC. This chain joins TRBV28 and TRBJ2-7; 10 bases are a match to TRBD2. V lost 8 bases and J lost 3; bases outside the gene matches: 7. This CDR3 contains 14 residues. The germline V gene has CDR1 MDHEN and CDR2 SYDVKM.

This clone was observed a handful of times. The chain employs TRBV7-2 and TRBJ2-5, with D possibly TRBD2 on 6 matching bases. Per germline, CDR1 SGHTA and CDR2 FQGNSA. V gave up 1 base and J gave up 4 bases, with 13 bases separating them. CDR3 length: 15 residues. CDR3 in amino acids: CASSLGLAWGETQYF. CDR3 sequence (DNA): TGTGCCAGCAGCTTAGGGCTAGCGTGGGGAGAGACCCAGTACTTC.

V is TRBV4-2 and J is TRBJ2-5, with 9 nucleotides matching TRBD2. This CDR3 spans 15 amino acids. V gave up 4 bases and J gave up 3 bases; unmatched junction bases: 6. The germline V gene has CDR1 LGHNA and CDR2 YNFKEQ. CDR3 loop: CASSPGASGKETQYF. The CDR3 DNA is TGTGCCAGCAGCCCAGGGGCTAGCGGGAAAGAGACCCAGTACTTC.

Of note for this clone: This CDR3 is also generated by other DNA sequences in the sample. This chain joins TRBV5-1 and TRBJ1-2; weak D call: TRBD1 (6 bases). Germline CDR1 is SGHRS and CDR2 is YFSETQ. This CDR3 contains 14 residues. V was pared by 4 bases and J by 1 base, with 11 bases between. DNA of the CDR3: TGCGCCAGCAGCCTGGAGGACAGTAACTATGGCTACACCTTC. Its protein product is CASSLEDSNYGYTF.

The chain joins TRBV28 to TRBJ1-5; the D gene is possibly TRBD1 (5 bases). Trimming took 5 bases from V and 2 from J, leaving 16 bases between them. The CDR3 runs to 16 residues. Germline V lookup: CDR1 MDHEN, CDR2 SYDVKM. CDR3 DNA sequence: TGTGCCAGCAGTACCCCCATGGGGCATGGCAATCAGCCCCAGCATTTT. Protein: CASSTPMGHGNQPQHF.

This clone appeared a few times. Compared with germline, one end of the junction differs, possibly owing to a read error. The chain combines TRBV2 with TRBJ2-2; 7 bases are shared with TRBD2. In germline, CDR1 is SNHLY, CDR2 FYNNEI. The CDR3 consists of 13 residues. The CDR3 loop is CASSEEVAREVFF. The CDR3 nucleotides read TGTGCCAGCAGTGAAGAGGTTGCACGGGAGGTGTTTTTT.

This clone was counted a few times. The chain links TRBV18 to TRBJ1-1; tentative D call: TRBD1 (6 bases). The germline V gene encodes CDR1 KGHSH and CDR2 LQKENI. The V end was cut by 3 bases, the J end by 3 bases, with 14 bases between. The CDR3 extends over 15 amino acids. CDR3 DNA: TGTGCCAGCTCACCTCGGACAGTGGGATACACTGAAGCTTTCTTT. Residues: CASSPRTVGYTEAFF.

The J gene is TRBJ2-5, the V gene TRBV5-1; tentatively, D is TRBD2 (5 bases). Germline V lookup: CDR1 SGHRS, CDR2 YFSETQ. CDR3 length equals 14 residues. V gave up 1 base and J gave up 5 bases, with 12 bases separating them. The CDR3, as DNA: TGCGCCAGCAGCTTGCCTGAGGGAAGCGAGACCCAGTACTTC. Protein sequence: CASSLPEGSETQYF.